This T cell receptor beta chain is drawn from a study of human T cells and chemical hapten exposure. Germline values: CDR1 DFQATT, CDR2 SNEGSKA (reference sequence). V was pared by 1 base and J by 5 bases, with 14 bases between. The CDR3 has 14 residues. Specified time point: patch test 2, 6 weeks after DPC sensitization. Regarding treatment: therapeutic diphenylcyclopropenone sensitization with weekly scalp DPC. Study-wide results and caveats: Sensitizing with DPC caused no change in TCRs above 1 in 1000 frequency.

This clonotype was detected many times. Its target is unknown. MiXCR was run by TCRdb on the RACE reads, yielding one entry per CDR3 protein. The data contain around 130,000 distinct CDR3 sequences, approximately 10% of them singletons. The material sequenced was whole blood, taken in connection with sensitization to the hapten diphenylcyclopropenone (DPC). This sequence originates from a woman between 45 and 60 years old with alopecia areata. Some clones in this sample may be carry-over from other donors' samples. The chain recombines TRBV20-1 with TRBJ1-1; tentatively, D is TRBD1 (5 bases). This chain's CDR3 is CSARGAYGGTEAFF. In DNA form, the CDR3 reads TGCAGTGCTAGAGGGGCCTATGGGGGGACTGAAGCTTTCTTT.